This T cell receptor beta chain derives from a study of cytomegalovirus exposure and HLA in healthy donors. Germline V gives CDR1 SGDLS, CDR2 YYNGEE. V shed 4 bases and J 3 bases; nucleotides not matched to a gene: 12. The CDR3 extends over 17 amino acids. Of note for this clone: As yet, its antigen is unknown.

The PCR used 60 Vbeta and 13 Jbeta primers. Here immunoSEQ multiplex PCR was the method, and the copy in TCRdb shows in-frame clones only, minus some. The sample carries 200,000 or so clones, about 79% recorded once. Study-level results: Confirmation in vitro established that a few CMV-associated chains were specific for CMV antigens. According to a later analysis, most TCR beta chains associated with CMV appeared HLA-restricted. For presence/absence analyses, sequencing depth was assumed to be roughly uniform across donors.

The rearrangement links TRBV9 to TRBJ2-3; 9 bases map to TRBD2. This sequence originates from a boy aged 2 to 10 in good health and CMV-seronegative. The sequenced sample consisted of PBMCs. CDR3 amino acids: CASSLSHGLARTDTQYF. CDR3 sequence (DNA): TGTGCCAGCAGCCTGAGCCACGGACTAGCGAGAACAGATACGCAGTATTTT.